These T cell receptor beta chains were read from a single sample in a study of T-cell reconstitution after alpha-beta-depleted transplantation in children. From the PCR reads, TCRdb called clonotypes with MiXCR, one entry per CDR3 protein. Among hundreds of thousands of distinct CDR3 sequences listed, over 9% were seen once. Sequencing used PBMCs, obtained before TCRalphabeta/CD19-depleted stem cell transplant. Receptors were obtained from a boy younger than two with acute myeloid leukemia, due to receive a stem cell transplant. The CDR3 runs from the conserved cysteine through the conserved F or W.

j_call	v_call	cdr3_aa
TRBJ2-2	TRBV12-3/TRBV12-4	CASTLSQGSTGELFF
TRBJ2-5	TRBV11-1	CASSEGQGRESQYF
TRBJ2-1	TRBV6-2/TRBV6-3	CASSDDRLQDNEQFF
TRBJ2-7	TRBV3-1	CASSQASGVWEQYF
TRBJ2-5	TRBV2	CASSEGVQTETQYF
TRBJ2-5	TRBV20-1	CSAPPRGGMYQETQYF
TRBJ2-1	TRBV29-1	CSPGQGLDEQFF
TRBJ2-1	TRBV29-1	CSVAPQFDEQFF
TRBJ2-1	TRBV10-3	CAISERGPSYNEQFF
TRBJ2-3	TRBV5-1	CASSLEISGVSDTQYF
TRBJ2-3	TRBV11-2	CASSPSGRRDTQYF
TRBJ2-2	TRBV5-1	CASSLPLGPSDTGELFF
TRBJ2-5	TRBV20-1	CSVWDRALQETQYF
TRBJ2-5	TRBV5-6	CASSLAEKARQRETQYF
TRBJ2-6	TRBV28	CASGTTGAGANVLTF
TRBJ1-1	TRBV5-1	CASSLAIRRNTEAFF
TRBJ1-1	TRBV11-1	CASSAGGGTEAFF
TRBJ2-3	TRBV28	CASSFLTSSDTQYF
TRBJ1-6	TRBV5-1	CASSFGTGVLALHF
TRBJ2-7	TRBV11-2	CASSLDSGHVFMNEQYF
TRBJ2-3	TRBV28	CASSHPTGPTDTQYF
TRBJ1-1	TRBV6-5	CASSYGQGANTEAFF
TRBJ2-3	TRBV6-2/TRBV6-3	CASSYSGLAVDTQYF
TRBJ2-1	TRBV24-1	CATPGTYYNEQFF
TRBJ2-5	TRBV5-6	CASREGGQGVQETQYF
TRBJ1-5	TRBV5-1	CASSLGDRGLGQPQHF
TRBJ2-1	TRBV11-2	CASSLDGASRSEQFF
TRBJ2-5	TRBV25-1	CASSARKGTQYF
TRBJ1-2	TRBV7-2	CASSLIAFDGYTF
TRBJ2-5	TRBV5-1	CASSLVQETQYF
TRBJ2-6	TRBV6-1	CASSPAGTEGANVLTF
TRBJ1-6	TRBV10-3	CAISEGQGDSPLHF